One sample yielded the 18 T cell receptor beta chains listed below, sequenced in a study of shared clonotypes between healthy human individuals. Repertoires were generated with immunoSEQ multiplex PCR, while TCRdb's copy carries only in-frame clones and drops some. The sample yields some 350,000 clones, 74% seen once. The sequenced material came from memory CD4+ T cells sorted from blood. This sample's subset: CD45RA-negative fraction. All receptors come from a man younger than 45 in good health.

The chain employs TRBV6-1 and TRBJ2-3; no clear D gene. The CDR3 contains 14 residues. Trimming shortened V by 3 bases and J by 0 bases, and 7 bases separated the two germline ends. CDR1 is MNHNS, CDR2 SASEGT, per germline. The CDR3 DNA reads as TGTGCCAGCAGTGAGACAACTAGCACAGATACGCAGTATTTT. Translating it yields CASSETTSTDTQYF.

This chain uses TRBV28 with TRBJ1-3; TRBD1 is a possible D gene (6 bases). CDR1 and CDR2 (germline): MDHEN, SYDVKM. The CDR3 runs 16 residues. V gave up 4 bases and J gave up 0 bases, with 13 bases separating them. As DNA, the CDR3 is TGTGCCAGCAGTTACGTACAGGGAAGCTCTGGAAACACCATATATTTT. This gives the protein CASSYVQGSSGNTIYF.

The genes are TRBV5-1 and TRBJ2-1; TRBD2 matches at 14 bases. CDR3 length: 15 residues. Unmatched junction bases numbered 8, after V lost 10 bases and J lost 5 bases. The V gene's germline CDR1 is SGHRS and CDR2 YFSETQ. The CDR3 sequence: CAGNSGLAGDNEQFF. As DNA, the CDR3 is TGCGCCGGCAACTCGGGACTAGCGGGAGACAATGAGCAGTTCTTC.

This chain joins TRBV6-6 and TRBJ2-3, with D tentatively TRBD2 (6 bases). Germline lookup yields CDR1 MNHNY and CDR2 SVGAGI (reference sequence). Trimming left V 6 bases short and J 2 bases short, with 15 bases between. There are 15 residues in the CDR3. CDR3 region: CASSPRDGVTDTQYF. The CDR3 DNA sequence: TGTGCCAGCAGCCCGCGGGACGGAGTCACAGATACGCAGTATTTT.

In this sample, this clone turned up a few times. The chain has TRBV9 and TRBJ2-5; unclear D gene. Germline assignment: CDR1 SGDLS and CDR2 YYNGEE. The CDR3 extends over 15 amino acids. Between the trimmed V and J ends, which lost 3 bases and 5 bases, there was a span of 17 bases. Here the CDR3 reads CASSAGPSWDETQYF. The DNA of the CDR3 is TGTGCCAGCAGCGCCGGGCCGTCTTGGGATGAGACCCAGTACTTC.

The V call is TRBV11-2, the J call TRBJ2-3, with 8 bases aligning to TRBD2. Germline trimming cut 1 base from V and 5 bases from J; bases unmatched to any gene: 5. CDR1 and CDR2 from the germline V gene are SGHAT and FQNNGV. This CDR3 contains 15 residues. The CDR3 loop is CASSLGLARIDTQYF. The CDR3, as DNA: TGTGCCAGCAGCTTAGGACTAGCGAGAATAGATACGCAGTATTTT. The entire variable domain, with the rest obtained from reference TRBV11-2 and TRBJ2-3, is as follows: EAGVAQSPRYKIIEKRQSVAFWCNPISGHATLYWYQQILGQGPKLLIQFQNNGVVDDSQLPKDRFSAERLKGVDSTLKIQPAKLEDSAVYLCASSLGLARIDTQYFGPGTRLTVL.

The V call is TRBV5-1, the J call TRBJ1-3; D is perhaps TRBD1 (5 bases). The V end was cut by 5 bases, the J end by 2 bases, with 11 bases between. Per germline, CDR1 SGHRS and CDR2 YFSETQ. This CDR3 has 14 residues. This CDR3 is CASRPGMAGNTIYF. The CDR3 nucleotides read TGCGCCAGCAGACCAGGGATGGCTGGAAACACCATATATTTT.

V gene TRBV6-1 combines with J gene TRBJ2-2; maybe TRBD1 (5 bases). CDR1 is MNHNS, CDR2 SASEGT, per germline. The CDR3 length is 15 residues. The ends were cut back, 4 bases at V and 0 bases at J, with 9 bases in the middle. The CDR3 sequence is CASSVARANTGELFF. The CDR3 DNA is TGTGCCAGCAGTGTAGCCAGGGCGAACACCGGGGAGCTGTTTTTT.

The chain is built from TRBV10-2 and TRBJ2-7; perhaps TRBD2 as D (6 bases). Trimming removed 3 bases from V and 1 base from J, with 16 bases in between. The CDR3 has 16 residues. Germline assignment: CDR1 WSHSY and CDR2 SAAADI. The CDR3: CASSDRGKLGSYEQYF. For the CDR3, the DNA is TGCGCCAGCAGTGACCGGGGGAAACTCGGGTCCTACGAGCAGTACTTC.

This clone has a handful of counts. The chain has TRBV29-1 and TRBJ1-3, with TRBD1 matching 8 bases. CDR3 size: 12 residues. V dropped 7 bases and J dropped 1; count of bases not matched to a gene: 0. Germline loops: CDR1 SQVTM, CDR2 ANQGSEA. DNA of the CDR3: TGCAGCGGACAGGGGTCTGGAAACACCATATATTTT. Encoded protein: CSGQGSGNTIYF.

This clone showed up just a few times. The genes are TRBV28 and TRBJ1-1, with unresolved D. Trimming took off 8 bases at V and 5 bases at J, with 18 bases between the two ends. The germline V gene encodes CDR1 MDHEN and CDR2 SYDVKM. This CDR3 comprises 14 residues. Here the CDR3 DNA reads TGTGCCAGCTCTACCACCCAACGGGTTACTGAAGCTTTCTTT. Protein: CASSTTQRVTEAFF.

This clone was observed a single time. V is TRBV10-3 and J is TRBJ1-2; D uncertain. Trimming removed 6 bases from V and 12 bases from J, with 17 bases in between. The CDR3 consists of 12 residues. In germline, CDR1 is ENHRY, CDR2 SYGVKD. CDR3 sequence reads: CAISSSGEADTF. CDR3 sequence (DNA): TGTGCCATCAGCTCCTCCGGGGAGGCGGACACCTTC.

This chain's CDR3 is CASSELRTSGRANEQFF. CDR3 sequence (DNA): TGTGCCAGCAGTGAATTACGGACTAGCGGGAGGGCCAATGAGCAGTTCTTC. This chain uses TRBV6-1 with TRBJ2-1; 15 bases line up with TRBD2. Germline CDR1 is MNHNS and CDR2 is SASEGT. This CDR3 contains 17 residues. J lost 6 bases, V lost 2 bases, and 5 bases had no gene match.

The chain couples TRBV6-1 to TRBJ2-3; D is uncertain. Germline V CDR1 and CDR2: MNHNS, SASEGT. V lost 5 bases to trimming and J lost 2 bases, with 8 bases between them. The CDR3 runs 13 residues. CDR3 residues: CASSPTHTDTQYF. The DNA for the CDR3 is TGTGCCAGCAGTCCTACCCACACAGATACGCAGTATTTT.

This sequence joins TRBV6-6 and TRBJ1-4, with unresolved D. CDR3 length equals 16 residues. V was pared by 0 bases and J by 2 bases, with 10 bases between. Germline V gives CDR1 MNHNY, CDR2 SVGAGI (reference sequence). The CDR3 reads CASSYSVRPTNEKLFF. The CDR3 DNA reads TGTGCCAGCAGTTACTCGGTGAGGCCTACTAATGAAAAACTGTTTTTT.

This chain joins TRBV6-6 and TRBJ2-5; tentatively, D is TRBD1 (6 bases). The CDR3 extends over 13 amino acids. The germline V gene has CDR1 MNHNY and CDR2 SVGAGI (reference sequence). V dropped 5 bases and J dropped 5 bases, with 12 bases sitting between them. CDR3 in DNA: TGTGCCAGCAGTCCTAGGGGGTCGGAGACCCAGTACTTC. Its protein is CASSPRGSETQYF.

The V gene is TRBV27, the J gene TRBJ1-1, with D possibly TRBD1 on 5 matching bases. Per the germline V gene, CDR1 is MNHEY and CDR2 is SMNVEV (reference sequence). CDR3 length: 14 amino acids. With 3 bases removed from V and 5 bases from J, the gap between germline ends came to 13 bases. The CDR3: CASSFAGGGTEAFF. The DNA of the CDR3 is TGTGCCAGCAGTTTCGCTGGGGGTGGTACTGAAGCTTTCTTT.

This clone was picked up many times. The chain is built from TRBV5-1 and TRBJ1-3; 8 bases are a match to TRBD1. The CDR3 has 16 amino acids. With V trimmed by 4 bases and J by 3 bases, 9 bases remained unmatched. Germline CDR1 reads SGHRS; CDR2 reads YFSETQ. The CDR3: CASSPGQGVIGNTIYF. CDR3 nucleotide sequence: TGCGCCAGCAGCCCCGGACAGGGAGTAATTGGAAACACCATATATTTT.